Given below is one T cell receptor beta chain in context. This sample was included in a study of cytomegalovirus exposure and HLA in healthy donors. Each donor was nominally healthy when sampled (though unrecorded immune exposures were likely). The PCR contained 60 Vbeta and 13 Jbeta primers. TCRdb's copy holds only in-frame clones and misses some; the assay was immunoSEQ multiplex PCR. This table has approximately 120,000 clones, over 65% appearing once. CDR1 is MNHEY, CDR2 SVGAGI, per germline. The CDR3 covers 14 residues. V shed 1 base and J 3 bases; nucleotides not matched to a gene: 2. Sequencing was carried out using PBMCs. J is TRBJ2-5 and V is TRBV6-5; 7 positions match TRBD2. This TCR came from a man aged 50 to 60 in good health and CMV-seronegative. CDR3 region: CASSYYGGEETQYF. CDR3 nucleotide sequence: TGTGCCAGCAGTTACTATGGGGGGGAAGAGACCCAGTACTTC.